This T cell receptor beta chain was captured in a study of CD8 T cells in ankylosing spondylitis. Overall study results and limits: Ankylosing spondylitis blood seemed to carry a telltale TCR beta motif made of eight or nine highly homologous variants.

This clonotype has a handful of counts. Its antigen is still unknown. A single record per CDR3 protein comes from TCRdb applying MiXCR to the 5' RACE reads. In the table there are about 340,000 distinct CDR3 sequences, around 15% of which are singletons. The CDR3 loop spans 15 amino acids. V lost 0 bases to trimming and J lost 6 bases; unmatched junction nucleotides: 8. Germline V lookup: CDR1 SGHRS, CDR2 YFSETQ. Sequenced input: blood, either unsorted or a sorted T cell fraction (not recorded which). The receptor was derived from a male donor with ankylosing spondylitis or in good health (not recorded which). The chain couples TRBV5-1 to TRBJ2-7; 8 bases match TRBD2. CDR3: CASSLDGGRPSEQYF. In nucleotides, the CDR3 is TGCGCCAGCAGCTTGGACGGCGGGAGGCCCTCCGAGCAGTACTTC.